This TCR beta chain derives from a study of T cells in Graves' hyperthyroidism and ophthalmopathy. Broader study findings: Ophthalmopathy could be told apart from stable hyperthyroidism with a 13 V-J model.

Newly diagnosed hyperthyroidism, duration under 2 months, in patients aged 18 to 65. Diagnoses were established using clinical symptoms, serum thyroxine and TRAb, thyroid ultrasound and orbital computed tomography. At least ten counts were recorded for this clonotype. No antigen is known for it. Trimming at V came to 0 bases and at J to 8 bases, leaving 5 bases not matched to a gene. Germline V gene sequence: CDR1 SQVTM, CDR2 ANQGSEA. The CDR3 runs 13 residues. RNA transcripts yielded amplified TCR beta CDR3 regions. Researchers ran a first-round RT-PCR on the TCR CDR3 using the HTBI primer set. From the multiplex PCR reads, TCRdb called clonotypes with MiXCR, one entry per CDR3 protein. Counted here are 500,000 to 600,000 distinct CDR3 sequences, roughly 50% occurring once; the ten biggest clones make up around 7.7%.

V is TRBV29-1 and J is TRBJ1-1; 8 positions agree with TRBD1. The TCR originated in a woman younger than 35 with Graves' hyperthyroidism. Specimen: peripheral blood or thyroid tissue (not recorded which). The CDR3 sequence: CSVEDLGQVEAFF. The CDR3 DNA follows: TGCAGCGTTGAAGATTTGGGACAGGTAGAAGCTTTCTTT.